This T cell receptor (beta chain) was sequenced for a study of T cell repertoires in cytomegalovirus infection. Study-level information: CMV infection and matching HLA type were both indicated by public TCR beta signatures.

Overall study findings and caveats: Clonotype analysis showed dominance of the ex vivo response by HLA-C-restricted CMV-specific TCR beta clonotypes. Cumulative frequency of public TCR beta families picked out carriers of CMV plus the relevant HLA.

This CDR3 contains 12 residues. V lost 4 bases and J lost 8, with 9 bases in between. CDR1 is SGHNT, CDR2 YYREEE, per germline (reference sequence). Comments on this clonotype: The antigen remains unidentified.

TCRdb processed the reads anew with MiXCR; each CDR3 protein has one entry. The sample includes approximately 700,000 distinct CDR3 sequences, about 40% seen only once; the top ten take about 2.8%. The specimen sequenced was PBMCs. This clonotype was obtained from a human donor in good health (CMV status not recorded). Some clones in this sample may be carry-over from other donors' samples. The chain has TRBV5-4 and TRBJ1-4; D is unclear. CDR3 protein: CASSTGQEKLFF. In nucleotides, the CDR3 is TGTGCCAGCAGCACGGGCCAAGAAAAACTGTTTTTT.